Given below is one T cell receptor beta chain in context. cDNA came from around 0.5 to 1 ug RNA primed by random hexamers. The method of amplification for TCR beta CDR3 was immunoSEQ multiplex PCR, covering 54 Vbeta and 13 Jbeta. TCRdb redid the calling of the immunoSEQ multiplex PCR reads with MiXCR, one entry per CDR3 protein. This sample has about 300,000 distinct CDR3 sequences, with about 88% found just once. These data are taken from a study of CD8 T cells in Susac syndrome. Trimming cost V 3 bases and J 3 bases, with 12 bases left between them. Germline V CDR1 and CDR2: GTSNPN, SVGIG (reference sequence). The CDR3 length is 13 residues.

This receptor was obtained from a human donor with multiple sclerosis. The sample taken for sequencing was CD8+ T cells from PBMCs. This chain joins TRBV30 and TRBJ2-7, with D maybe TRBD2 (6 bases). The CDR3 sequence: CAWSLAPSYEQYF. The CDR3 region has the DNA TGTGCCTGGAGCCTAGCGCCAAGCTACGAGCAGTACTTC. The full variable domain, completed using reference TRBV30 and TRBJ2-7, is SQTIHQWPATLVQPVGSPLSLECTVEGTSNPNLYWYRQAAGRGLQLLFYSVGIGQISSEVPQNLSASRPQDRQFILSSKKLLLSDSGFYLCAWSLAPSYEQYFGPGTRLTVT.